A single sample is the source of the 14 T cell receptor beta chains below, sequenced in a study of post-analysis software for immune sequencing data. Regarding the study as a whole: Patients showed TRBV5-6, TRBV5-1 and TRBV20-1 among roughly 5 TRBV segments more frequent than in controls.

What these receptors recognize is not known. Unique molecular identifiers tagged the TCR beta cDNA libraries. TCRdb processed the PCR reads anew with MiXCR; each CDR3 protein has one entry. The table has hundreds of thousands of distinct CDR3 sequences, roughly 27% seen once. The material sequenced was blood. Receptors were obtained from a girl between 10 and 17 years old with multiple sclerosis.

This rearrangement joins TRBV5-1 to TRBJ1-2; 7 positions agree with TRBD1. Per germline, CDR1 SGHRS and CDR2 YFSETQ. J was trimmed by 4 bases and V by 1 base; bases with no gene match: 7. The CDR3 is 15 amino acids. The CDR3 spells CASSLTGQEGYGYTF. For the CDR3, the DNA is TGCGCCAGCAGCTTGACCGGACAGGAGGGCTATGGCTACACCTTC. The complete variable domain, with remaining parts taken from reference TRBV5-1 and TRBJ1-2, reads KAGVTQTPRYLIKTRGQQVTLSCSPISGHRSVSWYQQTPGQGLQFLFEYFSETQRNKGNFPGRFSGRQFSNSRSEMNVSTLELGDSALYLCASSLTGQEGYGYTFGSGTRLTVV.

This clonotype was counted only a few times. The chain uses TRBV2 and TRBJ2-1; perhaps D is TRBD1 or TRBD2 (5 bases each). This CDR3 is 15 amino acids long. Trimming stripped 7 bases from V and 3 bases from J, with 16 bases between. CDR1 is SNHLY and CDR2 is FYNNEI in the germline V gene. The CDR3 nucleotides are TGTGCCAGCAACCAAAACGGGGCTATCTACAATGAGCAGTTCTTC. Amino acids: CASNQNGAIYNEQFF.

Comments on this clonotype: A much larger clone differs from this one at a single base, so this may be a read error. CDR3 DNA: TGTGCCAGCAGACAAACTAGCGGGAGAGCCAAAAACATTCGGTACTTC. It encodes CASRQTSGRAKNIRYF. V and J are TRBV6-5 and TRBJ2-4, with 11 bases that match TRBD2. Germline V gene data show CDR1 as MNHEY and CDR2 as SVGAGI. The CDR3 is 16 residues long.

This sequence joins TRBV20-1 and TRBJ2-1; D gene uncertain. The CDR3 has 15 amino acids. V was pared by 4 bases and J by 8 bases, with 21 bases between. Germline CDR1 DFQATT, CDR2 SNEGSKA (reference sequence). CDR3 bases: TGCAGTGCTAACCCATACGGACCCACCTTTGATGAGCAGTTCTTC. Translated: CSANPYGPTFDEQFF.

This sequence joins TRBV29-1 and TRBJ2-7; tentative D call: TRBD1 (6 bases). V was pared by 7 bases and J by 1 base, with 8 bases between. The CDR3 extends over 11 amino acids. CDR1 and CDR2 from the germline V gene are SQVTM and ANQGSEA. CDR3 sequence (DNA): TGCAGCGGTACAGGGTCCTACGAGCAGTACTTC. Translating it yields CSGTGSYEQYF.

This chain uses TRBV12-3 or TRBV12-4 with TRBJ1-1; TRBD1 might be the D (6 bases). This CDR3 contains 14 residues. V was clipped by 5 bases and J by 3 bases, with 13 bases between them. In nucleotides, the CDR3 is TGTGCCAGCAGTCCACAGCAGGGGTACACTGAAGCTTTCTTT. It is translated as CASSPQQGYTEAFF.

The J gene is TRBJ2-3, the V gene TRBV6-5; D possibly corresponds to TRBD2 (6 bases). Deletions cut 6 bases from V and 2 bases from J, with 18 bases between. Germline V gives CDR1 MNHEY, CDR2 SVGAGI. There are 16 residues in the CDR3. DNA of the CDR3: TGTGCCAGCAGCAGACGGAGGGGATGGGCCACAGATACGCAGTATTTT. It specifies CASSRRRGWATDTQYF.

This clonotype occurred a few times. The chain carries TRBV29-1 and TRBJ2-5; tentative D call: TRBD1 (8 bases). Deletions cut 2 bases from V and 1 base from J, with 14 bases between. Germline V CDR1 and CDR2: SQVTM, ANQGSEA. The length of the CDR3 is 15 residues. CDR3 DNA sequence: TGCAGCGTTGAAAAAGCGGGACAGGCCCAAGAGACCCAGTACTTC. Its protein product is CSVEKAGQAQETQYF.

This clonotype showed up just a few times. The chain couples TRBV10-3 to TRBJ1-4; D not certain. V was pared by 0 bases and J by 4 bases, with 9 bases between. The CDR3 covers 15 residues. Germline loops: CDR1 ENHRY, CDR2 SYGVKD. DNA of the CDR3: TGTGCCATCAGTGAGTCGGCAGTCTTTAATGAAAAACTGTTTTTT. It specifies CAISESAVFNEKLFF.

Here the CDR3 reads CASSFAGDEQYF. The DNA of the CDR3 is TGTGCCAGCAGCTTCGCTGGGGACGAGCAGTACTTC. The rearrangement joins TRBV7-9 to TRBJ2-7; D uncertain. CDR3 length equals 12 residues. V was trimmed by 3 bases and J by 5 bases, leaving 8 bases between them. Germline V CDR1 and CDR2: SEHNR, FQNEAQ (reference sequence).

This clonotype was recorded a few times. This rearrangement joins TRBV28 to TRBJ1-4; possible D gene TRBD1, 6 bases. Germline CDR1 MDHEN, CDR2 SYDVKM. CDR3 length equals 17 residues. Trimming cost V 6 bases and J 5 bases, with 22 bases left between them. CDR3 DNA sequence: TGTGCCAGCAGACGACGACCTGGAGGGGGTCGGAATGAAAAACTGTTTTTT. Translated, it gives CASRRRPGGGRNEKLFF.

The V and J genes are TRBV29-1 and TRBJ2-5; D is perhaps TRBD1 (8 bases). The CDR3 loop spans 14 amino acids. Germline V gene sequence: CDR1 SQVTM, CDR2 ANQGSEA. V was cut by 4 bases and J by 4 bases, with 16 bases left in between. The CDR3 spells CSVGPTGEGETQYF. The DNA for the CDR3 is TGCAGCGTTGGACCGACAGGGGAGGGAGAGACCCAGTACTTC.

This clonotype was seen a handful of times. This chain links TRBV5-5 with TRBJ2-5; the D is unclear. CDR3 size: 14 residues. V was trimmed by 2 bases and J by 1 base, leaving 9 bases between them. Looked up from germline, CDR1 is SGHKS and CDR2 is YYEKEE (reference sequence). The DNA for the CDR3 is TGTGCCAGCAGCTTAGGGCCAATCCAAGAGACCCAGTACTTC. It is translated as CASSLGPIQETQYF.

The chain has TRBV7-9 and TRBJ1-6; D is unclear. Germline assignment: CDR1 SEHNR and CDR2 FQNEAQ (reference sequence). This CDR3 is built from 12 residues. V lost 4 bases, J lost 11 bases, and 9 bases lay in between. The CDR3 protein is CASSSSLTPLHF. The CDR3 nucleotides are TGTGCCAGCAGCTCGAGTCTCACACCCCTCCACTTT. Full variable domain (rest looked up from reference TRBV7-9 and TRBJ1-6): DTGVSQNPRHKITKRGQNVTFRCDPISEHNRLYWYRQTLGQGPEFLTYFQNEAQLEKSRLLSDRFSAERPKGSFSTLEIQRTEQGDSAMYLCASSSSLTPLHFGNGTRLTVT.